Detailed here is one T cell receptor (beta chain). Patients had newly diagnosed, untreated stage II-IVA oral cavity squamous cell carcinoma. The germline CDR1 and CDR2 sequences are SGDLS and YYNGEE. Deletions cut 4 bases from V and 0 bases from J, with 8 bases between. The CDR3 spans 14 residues. The source of the sample is a study of neoadjuvant anti-PD-1 for oral cavity cancer. Here immunoSEQ multiplex PCR was the method, and the copy in TCRdb shows in-frame clones only, minus some. The sample consists of 11,000 to 15,000 clones, approximately 70% of them appearing once. The source is a person aged 40 to 85 with oral cavity squamous cell carcinoma. Sequenced here: PBMCs, sampled before nivolumab (anti-PD-1) treatment. The chain recombines TRBV9 with TRBJ1-3; D remains ambiguous. The CDR3 here is CASSSVFSGNTIYF. The CDR3 DNA sequence: TGTGCCAGCAGCTCGGTTTTCTCTGGAAACACCATATATTTT. Using reference TRBV9 and TRBJ1-3 for the parts outside the CDR3, the full variable domain is DSGVTQTPKHLITATGQRVTLRCSPRSGDLSVYWYQQSLDQGLQFLIQYYNGEERAKGNILERFSAQQFPDLHSELNLSSLELGDSALYFCASSSVFSGNTIYFGEGSWLTVV.